Detailed here is one T cell receptor beta chain. This CDR3 region has 14 residues. Looked up from germline, CDR1 is MDHEN and CDR2 is SYDVKM. Trimming took off 5 bases at V and 0 bases at J, with 8 bases between the two ends. The data stem from a study of shared clonotypes between healthy human individuals. Clones were read by immunoSEQ multiplex PCR, and TCRdb kept only the in-frame ones, dropping some. This sample has around 1.9 million clones; about 92% occur once, and the top ten carry roughly 1.7%. The naive CD8 fraction comprised CD45RO-negative cells positively selected for CCR7 and excluded terminally differentiated effector memory CD45RA+ cells.

The sequenced sample consisted of naive CD8+ T cells from PBMCs. The chain links TRBV28 to TRBJ2-1; TRBD2 might be the D (5 bases). The origin of this receptor is a man younger than 35 in good health. Some clones in this sample may be carry-over from other donors' samples. CDR3 amino acids: CASSTGFSYNEQFF. CDR3 coding DNA: TGTGCCAGCAGTACGGGGTTCTCCTACAATGAGCAGTTCTTC.